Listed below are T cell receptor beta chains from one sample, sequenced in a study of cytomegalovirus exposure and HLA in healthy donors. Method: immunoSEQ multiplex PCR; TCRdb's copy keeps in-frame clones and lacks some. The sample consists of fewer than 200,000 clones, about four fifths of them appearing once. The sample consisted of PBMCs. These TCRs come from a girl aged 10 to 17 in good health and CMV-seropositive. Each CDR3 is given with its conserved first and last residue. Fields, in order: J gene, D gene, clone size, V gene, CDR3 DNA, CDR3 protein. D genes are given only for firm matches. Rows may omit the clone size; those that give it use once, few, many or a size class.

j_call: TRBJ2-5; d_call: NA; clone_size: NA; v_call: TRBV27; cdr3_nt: TGTGCCAGCAGGGCTTCAGGGTACCAAGAGACCCAGTACTTC; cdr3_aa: CASRASGYQETQYF
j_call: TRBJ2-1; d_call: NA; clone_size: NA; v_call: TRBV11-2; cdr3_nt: TGTGCCAGCAGCGACACTAGCCGTATTGACAATGAGCAGTTCTTC; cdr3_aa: CASSDTSRIDNEQFF
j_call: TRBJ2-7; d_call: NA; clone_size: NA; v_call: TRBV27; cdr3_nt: TGTGCCAGCAGTGAAAACAGGGACTCCTACGAGCAGTACTTC; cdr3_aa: CASSENRDSYEQYF
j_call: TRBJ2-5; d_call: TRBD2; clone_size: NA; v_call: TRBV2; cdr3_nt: TGTGCCAGCAGTGTTACTAGCGGGAGAGGGATGGGAGAGACCCAGTACTTC; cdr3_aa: CASSVTSGRGMGETQYF
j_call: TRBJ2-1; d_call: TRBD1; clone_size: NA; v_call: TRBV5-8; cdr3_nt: TGTGCCAGCAGCTTGGGTCTACAGGGGGGCTACAATGAGCAGTTCTTC; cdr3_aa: CASSLGLQGGYNEQFF
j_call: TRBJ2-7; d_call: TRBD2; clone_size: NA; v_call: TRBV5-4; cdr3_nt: TGTGCCAGCAGCTCGATTAGCGGGAGCTCCTACGAGCAGTACTTC; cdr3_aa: CASSSISGSSYEQYF
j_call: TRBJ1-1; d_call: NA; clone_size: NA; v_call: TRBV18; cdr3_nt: TGTGCCAGCTCACCGTCTGCAGGACTTAACACTGAAGCTTTCTTT; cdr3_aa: CASSPSAGLNTEAFF
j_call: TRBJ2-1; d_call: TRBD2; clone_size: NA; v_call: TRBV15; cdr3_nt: TGTGCCACCAGGGGGGCTAGCGGGAGTACCTACAATGAGCAGTTCTTC; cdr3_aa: CATRGASGSTYNEQFF
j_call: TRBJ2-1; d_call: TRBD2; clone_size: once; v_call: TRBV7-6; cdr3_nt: TGTGCCAGCAGTAGACTAGCGGGGTCCCCCCATGAGCAGTTCTTC; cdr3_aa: CASSRLAGSPHEQFF
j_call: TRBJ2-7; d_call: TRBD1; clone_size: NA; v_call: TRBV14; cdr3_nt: TGTGCCAGCAGCCAAGGACAGGGACCAACCTACGAGCAGTACTTC; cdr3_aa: CASSQGQGPTYEQYF
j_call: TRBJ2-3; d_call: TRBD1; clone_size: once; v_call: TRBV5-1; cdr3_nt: TGCGCCAGCAGCCCCAGGGCAGGGGGCCTACCCACCGATACGCAGTATTTT; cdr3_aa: CASSPRAGGLPTDTQYF
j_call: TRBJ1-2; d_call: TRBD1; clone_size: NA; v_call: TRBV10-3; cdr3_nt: TGTGCCATCAGGGGGACAGGGGCGTCCGAAGGCTACACCTTC; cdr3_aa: CAIRGTGASEGYTF
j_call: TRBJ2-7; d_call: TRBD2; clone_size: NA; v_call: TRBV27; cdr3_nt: TGTGCCAGCAGTTCGGGACTAGCGGGAGTTTACGAGCAGTACTTC; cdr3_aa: CASSSGLAGVYEQYF